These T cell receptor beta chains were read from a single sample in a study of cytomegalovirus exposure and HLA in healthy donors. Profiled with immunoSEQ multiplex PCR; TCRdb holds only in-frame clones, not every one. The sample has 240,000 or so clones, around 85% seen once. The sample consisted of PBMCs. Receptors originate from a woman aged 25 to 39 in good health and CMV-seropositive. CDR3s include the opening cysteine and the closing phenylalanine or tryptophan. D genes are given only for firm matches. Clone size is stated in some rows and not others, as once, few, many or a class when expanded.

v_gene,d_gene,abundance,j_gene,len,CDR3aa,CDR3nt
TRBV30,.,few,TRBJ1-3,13,CAWSVSGGNTIYF,TGTGCCTGGAGTGTGTCAGGTGGAAACACCATATATTTT
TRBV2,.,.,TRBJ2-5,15,CASSEAATSGETQYF,TGTGCCAGCAGTGAAGCCGCCACTAGTGGGGAGACCCAGTACTTC
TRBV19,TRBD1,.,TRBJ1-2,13,CASSLTGGYGYTF,TGTGCCAGTAGCTTGACAGGGGGGTATGGCTACACCTTC
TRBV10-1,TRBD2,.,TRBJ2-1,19,CASSEYLLAGRNSYNEQFF,TGCGCCAGCAGTGAGTATCTACTAGCGGGAAGAAACTCCTACAATGAGCAGTTCTTC
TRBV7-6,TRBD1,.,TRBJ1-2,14,CASSLDSGGGGYTF,TGTGCCAGCAGCTTAGATTCAGGGGGCGGCGGCTACACCTTC
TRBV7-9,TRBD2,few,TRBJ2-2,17,CASTPQSAGVTLRELFF,TGTGCCAGCACCCCTCAATCGGCGGGAGTAACTCTCAGGGAGCTGTTTTTT
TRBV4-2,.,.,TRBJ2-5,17,CASSQGYSPGSGETQYF,TGTGCCAGCAGCCAAGGATATAGCCCTGGAAGCGGGGAGACCCAGTACTTC
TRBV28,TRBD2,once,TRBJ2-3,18,CASSSTSGRGLPRDTQYF,TGTGCCAGCAGCTCTACTAGCGGGAGGGGCCTACCCCGGGATACGCAGTATTTT
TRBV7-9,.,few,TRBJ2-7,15,CASSPTGTMLYEQYF,TGTGCCAGCAGCCCAACCGGGACAATGCTCTACGAGCAGTACTTC
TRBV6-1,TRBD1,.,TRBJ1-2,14,CASSRDRGNYGYTF,TGTGCCAGCAGCCGGGACAGGGGTAACTATGGCTACACCTTC
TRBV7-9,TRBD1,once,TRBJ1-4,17,CASSFGTSGGTNEKLFF,TGTGCCAGCAGTTTTGGGACCTCAGGGGGAACTAATGAAAAACTGTTTTTT
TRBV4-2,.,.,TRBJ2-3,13,CASSLDTTDTQYF,TGTGCCAGCAGCCTGGACACCACAGATACGCAGTATTTT
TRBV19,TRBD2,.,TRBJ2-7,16,CASSRFGRALSDEQYF,TGTGCCAGTAGTAGATTCGGGAGGGCTCTTTCGGACGAGCAGTACTTC
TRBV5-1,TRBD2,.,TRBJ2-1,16,CASAPGGLASYNEQFF,TGCGCCAGCGCCCCAGGGGGACTAGCTTCGTACAATGAGCAGTTCTTC
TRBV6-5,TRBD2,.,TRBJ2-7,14,CASSLAGNPYEQYF,TGTGCCAGCAGCCTAGCGGGGAACCCCTACGAGCAGTACTTC
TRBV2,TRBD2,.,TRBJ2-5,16,CASTRPGLAGVGTQYF,TGTGCCAGCACCAGACCGGGACTAGCGGGAGTAGGGACCCAGTACTTC
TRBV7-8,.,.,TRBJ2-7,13,CASSFSRSNEQYF,TGTGCCAGCAGCTTCTCCAGGTCCAACGAGCAGTACTTC
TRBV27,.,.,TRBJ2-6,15,CASRYLVSGANVLTF,TGTGCCAGCAGATATTTAGTTTCTGGGGCCAACGTCCTGACTTTC
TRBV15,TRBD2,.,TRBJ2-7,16,CATSRGLAASSYEQYF,TGTGCCACCAGCAGAGGACTAGCTGCGAGCTCCTACGAGCAGTACTTC
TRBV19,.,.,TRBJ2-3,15,CASSIGRQFTDTQYF,TGTGCCAGTAGTATAGGGCGACAGTTCACAGATACGCAGTATTTT
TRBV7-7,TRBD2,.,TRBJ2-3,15,CASSRASGSTDTQYF,TGTGCCAGCAGCAGGGCTAGCGGGAGCACAGATACGCAGTATTTT
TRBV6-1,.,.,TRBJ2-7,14,CATKPRGPSYEQYF,TGTGCCACCAAACCCAGGGGTCCCTCCTACGAGCAGTACTTC
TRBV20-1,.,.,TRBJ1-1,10,CSATGNEAFF,TGCAGTGCGACGGGAAACGAAGCTTTCTTT
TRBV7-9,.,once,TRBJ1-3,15,CASSLGGLSGNTIYF,TGTGCCAGCAGCTTAGGAGGGCTGAGTGGAAACACCATATATTTT
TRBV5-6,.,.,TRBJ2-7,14,CASSPTGLRYEQYF,TGTGCCAGCAGCCCAACGGGACTCCGCTACGAGCAGTACTTC
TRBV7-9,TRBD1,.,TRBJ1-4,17,CASTSPGRTGLIEKLFF,TGTGCCAGCACCTCGCCTGGGAGGACAGGGTTGATTGAAAAACTGTTTTTT
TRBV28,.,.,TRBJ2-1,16,CASREYRASSYNEQFF,TGTGCCAGCAGAGAGTACAGGGCGAGCTCCTACAATGAGCAGTTCTTC
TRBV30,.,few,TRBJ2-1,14,CAWTAGLSYNEQFF,TGTGCCTGGACAGCGGGCCTCTCCTACAATGAGCAGTTCTTC
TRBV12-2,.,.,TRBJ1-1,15,CASRLVRTGGTEAFF,TGTGCAAGTCGCTTAGTTAGGACAGGGGGGACTGAAGCTTTCTTT
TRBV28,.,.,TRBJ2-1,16,CASSSISGFSYNEQFF,TGTGCCAGCAGTTCCATAAGCGGGTTCTCCTACAATGAGCAGTTCTTC
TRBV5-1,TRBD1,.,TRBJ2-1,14,CASSSGTGNNEQFF,TGCGCCAGCAGCTCAGGGACAGGGAACAATGAGCAGTTCTTC
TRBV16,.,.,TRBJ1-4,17,CASSQFGGAATNEKLFF,TGTGCCAGCAGCCAATTCGGAGGGGCCGCTACTAATGAAAAACTGTTTTTT
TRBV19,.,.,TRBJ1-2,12,CASSPDRRGYTF,TGTGCCAGTTCGCCAGATAGGAGAGGCTACACCTTC
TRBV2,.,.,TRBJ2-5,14,CASSLERDQETQYF,TGTGCCAGCAGTTTGGAGCGGGACCAAGAGACCCAGTACTTC
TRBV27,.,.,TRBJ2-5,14,CASSFWGPQETQYF,TGTGCCAGCAGTTTCTGGGGGCCCCAAGAGACCCAGTACTTC
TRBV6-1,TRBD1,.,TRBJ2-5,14,CASSRDSLVETQYF,TGTGCCAGCAGTCGGGACAGTTTGGTGGAGACCCAGTACTTC
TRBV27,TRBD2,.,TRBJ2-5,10,CASGAGGSYF,TGTGCCAGCGGGGCGGGGGGCTCGTACTTC
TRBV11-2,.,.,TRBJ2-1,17,CASSVYRDGRPYNEQFF,TGTGCCAGCAGCGTATATCGAGATGGGAGGCCCTACAATGAGCAGTTCTTC
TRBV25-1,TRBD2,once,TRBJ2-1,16,CASSESFSGSRDEQFF,TGTGCCAGCAGTGAATCTTTCAGCGGGAGTAGGGATGAGCAGTTCTTC